This T cell receptor (beta chain) was profiled in a study of blood T cells in healthy people across ages. The authors ran a second PCR of roughly 6 to 12 cycles using a sample-barcoded 5' primer and a J-beta primer mix. TCRdb reprocessed the 5' RACE reads via MiXCR and lists one record per CDR3 protein. The sample lists about 290,000 distinct CDR3 sequences; 27% were seen once. This clonotype was obtained from a woman in her 70s in good health. The sequencing input was blood.

CDR3 amino acids: CSAGGPPQPQGGETQYF. For the CDR3, the DNA is TGCAGTGCTGGGGGGCCCCCGCAGCCTCAGGGGGGAGAGACCCAGTACTTC. The V gene is TRBV20-1, the J gene TRBJ2-5; D perhaps matches TRBD1 (7 bases). The V gene lost 5 bases and the J gene lost 4 bases, with 26 bases spanning the gap. Germline V gene sequence: CDR1 DFQATT, CDR2 SNEGSKA (reference sequence). The CDR3 is made up of 17 amino acids.